The rows below give T cell receptor beta chains drawn from one sample of a study of memory CD4+ T cells and cytomegalovirus serostatus. Libraries were prepared by immunoSEQ multiplex PCR; TCRdb keeps only in-frame clonotypes and omits some of them. The sample lists some 50,000 clones; roughly 79% were seen once. The sequenced material came from memory CD4+ T cells from blood. The origin of the receptors is an adult in good health and CMV-seronegative. Each CDR3 is given with its conserved first and last residue. A D gene is named only where the DNA matches it firmly. Clone size is given for some rows only: seen once, a few or many times, or a class if the clone is expanded.

d_call j_call clone_size v_call cdr3_nt cdr3_aa
. TRBJ2-3 . TRBV11-2 TGTGCCAGCAGCTTAGGGTTCGGGGGCTCCGATACGCAGTATTTT CASSLGFGGSDTQYF
. TRBJ1-3 . TRBV4-1 TGCGCCAGCAGCCCCTCGGAAGGTCTACAGTCGCGTGGAAACACCATATATTTT CASSPSEGLQSRGNTIYF
. TRBJ1-4 . TRBV7-8 TGTGCCAGCAGCTTAGGGGGCCACGAAAAACTGTTTTTT CASSLGGHEKLFF
. TRBJ2-2 . TRBV25-1 TGTGCCTCCAAACGGGGCACCGGGGAGCTGTTTTTT CASKRGTGELFF
TRBD2 TRBJ2-5 . TRBV7-2 TGTGCCAGCAGCTCACTACTAGCGGGAGAAGAGACCCAGTACTTC CASSSLLAGEETQYF
TRBD2 TRBJ2-2 . TRBV5-6 TGTGCCAGCAGGAGCGGGGGGAACGCGAACACCGGGGAGCTGTTTTTT CASRSGGNANTGELFF
TRBD1 TRBJ2-7 once TRBV29-1 TGCAGCGCCACACCGGGACAGTCCTACGAGCAGTACTTC CSATPGQSYEQYF
. TRBJ1-2 . TRBV6-4 TGTGCCAGCAGTTCCGGGGCCGCGACCGGCTATGGCTACACCTTC CASSSGAATGYGYTF
. TRBJ2-6 . TRBV5-1 TGCGCCAGCAGCTCCGGGACTACAGGGTCAATCTCTGGGGCCAACGTCCTGACTTTC CASSSGTTGSISGANVLTF
TRBD1 TRBJ1-3 . TRBV7-9 TGTGCCAGCAGTCCCGGGACAGGGGGAAACACCATATATTTT CASSPGTGGNTIYF